The TCR beta chain under discussion was sequenced for a study of T cell responses to AZD1222 COVID-19 vaccine. Findings and limits, study-wide: Seropositivity was recorded at baseline in only six AZD1222 recipients.

About this clone: The target antigen is unknown.

CDR1 and CDR2 (germline): SNHLY, FYNNEI. Trimming pared 6 bases from V and 6 bases from J, leaving 12 bases between. The CDR3 totals 12 residues. The assay was immunoSEQ multiplex PCR, and TCRdb's table has in-frame clones only and misses some. The sample lists about 120,000 clones, around 86% occurring once. The source is an adult in good health. The chain combines TRBV2 with TRBJ2-7, with D perhaps matching TRBD1 (6 bases). Sequenced material: peripheral blood, taken on day 0 of AZD1222 vaccination. CDR3 region: CASSTQGSEQYF. In DNA, the CDR3 is TGTGCCAGCAGCACACAGGGCAGCGAGCAGTACTTC.